This TCR beta chain was found in a study of blood T cell repertoires in COVID-19. Enrollment of patients from Seattle took place during active infection, with longitudinal follow-up. The CDR3 is made up of 12 amino acids. Comment on this clone: The junction departs from germline at one end; a sequencing error may be responsible. Other DNA variants within this sample encode the same CDR3.

Only in-frame clones appear in the TCRdb table, and some are missing; sequencing was by immunoSEQ multiplex PCR. The sample has around 340,000 clones; approximately 86% are singletons. The sequence was obtained from a woman aged 55-69 years with COVID-19, enrolled during active disease. This chain links TRBV12-3 or TRBV12-4 with TRBJ1-1; D gene unclear. The sequenced sample consisted of peripheral blood. Here the CDR3 DNA reads TGTGCCAGCAGTGAAATAGAGACTGAGGCTTTCTTT. The encoded protein is CASSEIETEAFF.